The 2 T cell receptor beta chains reported below all come from one sample, sequenced in a study of shared clonotypes between healthy human individuals. Generated by immunoSEQ multiplex PCR, the TCRdb table keeps only in-frame clones and is missing some. The sample carries approximately 2,300,000 clones, roughly 92% recorded once. The sequencing input was naive CD4+ T cells from PBMCs. Subset indicated: CD45RA+ positively selected. The receptors derive from a man aged 18 to 30 in good health. Some clones in this sample may be carry-over from other donors' samples.

The chain couples TRBV9 to TRBJ2-3; D remains unclear. CDR3 length: 12 amino acids. CDR1 is SGDLS, CDR2 YYNGEE, per germline. Trimming cost V 4 bases and J 4 bases, with 7 bases left between them. CDR3 residues: CASSRRADTQYF. The DNA for the CDR3 is TGTGCCAGCAGCCGAAGGGCAGATACGCAGTATTTT.

The J gene is TRBJ1-5, the V gene TRBV18, with 10 bases lining up with TRBD1. V shed 3 bases, J shed 7 bases, and the junction held 12 bases outside the gene matches. This CDR3 comprises 17 residues. Germline values: CDR1 KGHSH, CDR2 LQKENI. The CDR3 region has the DNA TGTGCCAGCTCACCTCCCAGCTCGACAGGGGGCTTGCAGCCCCAGCATTTT. It encodes CASSPPSSTGGLQPQHF.